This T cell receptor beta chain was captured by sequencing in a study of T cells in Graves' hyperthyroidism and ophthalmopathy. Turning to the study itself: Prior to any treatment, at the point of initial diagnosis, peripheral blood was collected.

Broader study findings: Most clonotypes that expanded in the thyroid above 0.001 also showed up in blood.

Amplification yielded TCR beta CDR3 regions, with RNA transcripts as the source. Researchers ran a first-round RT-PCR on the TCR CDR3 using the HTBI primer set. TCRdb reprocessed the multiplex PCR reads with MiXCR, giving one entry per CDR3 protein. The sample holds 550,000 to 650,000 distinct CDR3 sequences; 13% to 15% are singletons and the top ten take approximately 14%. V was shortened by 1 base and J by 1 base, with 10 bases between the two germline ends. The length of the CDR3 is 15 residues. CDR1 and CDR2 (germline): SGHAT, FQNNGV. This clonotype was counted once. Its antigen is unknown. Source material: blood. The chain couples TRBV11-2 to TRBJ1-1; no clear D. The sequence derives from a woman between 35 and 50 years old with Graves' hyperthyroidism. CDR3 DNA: TGTGCCAGCAGCTTAGGGGCCTACTCGAACACTGAAGCTTTCTTT. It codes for CASSLGAYSNTEAFF.